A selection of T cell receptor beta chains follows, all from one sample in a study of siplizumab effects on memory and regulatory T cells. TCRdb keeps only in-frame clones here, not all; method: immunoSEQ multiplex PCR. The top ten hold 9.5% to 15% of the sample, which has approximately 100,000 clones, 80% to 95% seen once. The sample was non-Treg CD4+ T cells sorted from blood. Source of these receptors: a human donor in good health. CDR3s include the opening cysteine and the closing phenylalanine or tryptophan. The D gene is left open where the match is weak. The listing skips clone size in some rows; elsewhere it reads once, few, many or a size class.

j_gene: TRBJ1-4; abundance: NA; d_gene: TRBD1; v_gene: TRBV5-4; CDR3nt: TGTGCCAGCAGCTCCGGGACAGGGCTTAATGAAAAACTGTTTTTT; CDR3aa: CASSSGTGLNEKLFF
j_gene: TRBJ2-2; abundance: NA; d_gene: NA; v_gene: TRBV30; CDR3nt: TGTGCCTGGAGAGGGGGGTATCTTACCGGGGAGCTGTTTTTT; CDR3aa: CAWRGGYLTGELFF
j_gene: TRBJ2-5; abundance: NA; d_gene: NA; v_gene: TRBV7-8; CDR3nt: TGTGCCAGCAGCTTCCGAAGAAGGAGGACCCAGACAGGAGAGACCCAGTACTTC; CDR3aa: CASSFRRRRTQTGETQYF
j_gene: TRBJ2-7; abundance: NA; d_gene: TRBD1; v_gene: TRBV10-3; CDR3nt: TGTGCCATCAGTGAGAAGGGACAGAGTTCCTACGAGCAGTACTTC; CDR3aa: CAISEKGQSSYEQYF
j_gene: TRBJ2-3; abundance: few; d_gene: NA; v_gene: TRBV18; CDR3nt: TGTGCCAGCTCCTCCGACGGACTCACCACAGATACGCAGTATTTT; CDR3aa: CASSSDGLTTDTQYF
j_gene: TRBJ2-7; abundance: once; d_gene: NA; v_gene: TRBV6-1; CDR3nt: TGTGCCAGCAAAGGCAGCGCGTCCTACGAGCAGTACTTC; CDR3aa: CASKGSASYEQYF
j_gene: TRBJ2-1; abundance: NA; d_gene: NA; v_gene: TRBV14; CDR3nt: TGTGCCAGCAGCCAAGATCGAGGACTCTCCAATGAGCAGTTCTTC; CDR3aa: CASSQDRGLSNEQFF
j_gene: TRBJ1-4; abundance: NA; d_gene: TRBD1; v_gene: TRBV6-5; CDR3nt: TGTGCCAGCAGTACCGACAGGGTCGGGAATGAAAAACTGTTTTTT; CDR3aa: CASSTDRVGNEKLFF
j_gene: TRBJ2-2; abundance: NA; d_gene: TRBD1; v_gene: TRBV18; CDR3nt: TGTGCCAGCTCCCTTGAACGAGGGGGCGTCCCCACCGGGGAGCTGTTTTTT; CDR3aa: CASSLERGGVPTGELFF
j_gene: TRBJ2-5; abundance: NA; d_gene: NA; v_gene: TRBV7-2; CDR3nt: TGTGCCAGCAGCTTTAGGTCCAGTCAAGAGACCCAGTACTTC; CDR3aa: CASSFRSSQETQYF
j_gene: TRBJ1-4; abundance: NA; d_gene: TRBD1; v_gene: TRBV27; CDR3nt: TGTGCCAGCAGTTTAAGGGGGCTTTCTAATGAAAAACTGTTTTTT; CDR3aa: CASSLRGLSNEKLFF
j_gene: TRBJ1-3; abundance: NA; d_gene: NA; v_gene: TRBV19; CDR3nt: TGTGCCAGTAGTGTGGGACATCATCCCTCTGGAAACACCATATATTTT; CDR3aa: CASSVGHHPSGNTIYF
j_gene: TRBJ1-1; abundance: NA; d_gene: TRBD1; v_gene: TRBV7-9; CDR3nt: TGTGCCAGCAGCTTAGCGGTGACAGGGAAGGACACTGAAGCTTTCTTT; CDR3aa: CASSLAVTGKDTEAFF
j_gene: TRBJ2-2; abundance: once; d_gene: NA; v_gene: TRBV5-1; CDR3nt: TGCGCCAGCAGCTTGATGGGAGCCACTGGGGAGCTGTTTTTT; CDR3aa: CASSLMGATGELFF
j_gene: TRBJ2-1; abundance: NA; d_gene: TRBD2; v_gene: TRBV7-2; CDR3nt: TGTGCCAGCAGCCGACCTGGGACTAGTTGGAATGAGCAGTTCTTC; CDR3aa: CASSRPGTSWNEQFF
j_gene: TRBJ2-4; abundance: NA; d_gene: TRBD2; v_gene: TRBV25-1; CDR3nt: TGTGCCAGCAGTGAATATCAGAGTAGCGGGCCCCAGTACTTC; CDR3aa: CASSEYQSSGPQYF
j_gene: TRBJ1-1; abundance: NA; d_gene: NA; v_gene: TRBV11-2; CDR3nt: TGTGCCAGCAGCTTAGACAGGGACACTGAAGCTTTCTTT; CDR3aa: CASSLDRDTEAFF
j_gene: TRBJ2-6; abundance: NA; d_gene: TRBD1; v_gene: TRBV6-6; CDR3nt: TGTGCCAGCAGTTACGGGACAGGGCCCGGGGCCAACGTCCTGACTTTC; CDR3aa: CASSYGTGPGANVLTF
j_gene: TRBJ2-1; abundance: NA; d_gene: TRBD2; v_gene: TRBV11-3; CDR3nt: TGTGCCAGCAGCTTGGCCGGGGAGCGGGGTAGTGAGCAGTTCTTC; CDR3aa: CASSLAGERGSEQFF
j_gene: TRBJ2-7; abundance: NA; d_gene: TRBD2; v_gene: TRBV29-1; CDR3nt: TGCAGCGCCGAGACTAGCGGCGGTTACGAGCAGTACTTC; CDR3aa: CSAETSGGYEQYF
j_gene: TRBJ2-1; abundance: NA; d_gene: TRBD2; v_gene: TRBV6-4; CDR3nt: TGTGCCAGCAGTGATCGGAGCGGGACTTACAATGAGCAGTTCTTC; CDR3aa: CASSDRSGTYNEQFF
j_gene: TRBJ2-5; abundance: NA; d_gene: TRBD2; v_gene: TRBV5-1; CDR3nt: TGCGCCAGCAGCTGGGGCCAGGGAGGGGAGACCCAGTACTTC; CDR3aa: CASSWGQGGETQYF
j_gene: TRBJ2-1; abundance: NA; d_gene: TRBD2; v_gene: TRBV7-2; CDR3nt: TGTGCCAGCAGCCCCCGACTAGCGTTCTCCTACAATGAGCAGTTCTTC; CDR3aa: CASSPRLAFSYNEQFF
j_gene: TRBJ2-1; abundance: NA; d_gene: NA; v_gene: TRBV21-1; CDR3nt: TGTGCCAGCAGCTTCACCCTAGCGGGAGGGCCTCGTGAGCAGTTCTTC; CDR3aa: CASSFTLAGGPREQFF
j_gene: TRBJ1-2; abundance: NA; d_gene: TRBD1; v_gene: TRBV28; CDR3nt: TGTGCCAGCAGTTTAGTGGACAGGGGGGGCATTGGCTACACCTTC; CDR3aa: CASSLVDRGGIGYTF
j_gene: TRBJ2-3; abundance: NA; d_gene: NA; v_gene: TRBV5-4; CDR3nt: TGTGCCAGCAGCCCGGGTTTAAGAGGTTCGCAGTATTTT; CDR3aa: CASSPGLRGSQYF
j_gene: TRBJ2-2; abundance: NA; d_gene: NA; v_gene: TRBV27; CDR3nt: TGTGCCAGCAGTTTGCTTCGGTCCGCTGCCACCGGGGAGCTGTTTTTT; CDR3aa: CASSLLRSAATGELFF
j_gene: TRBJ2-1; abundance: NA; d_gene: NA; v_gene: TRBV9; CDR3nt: TGTGCCAGCAGCGACAGTGGGATACGAGATGCCCCCTCCTACAATGAGCAGTTCTTC; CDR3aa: CASSDSGIRDAPSYNEQFF
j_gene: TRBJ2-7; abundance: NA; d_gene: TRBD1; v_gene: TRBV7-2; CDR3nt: TGTGCCAGCAGTCCGACAGGGTTTCGCTACGAGCAGTACTTC; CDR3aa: CASSPTGFRYEQYF
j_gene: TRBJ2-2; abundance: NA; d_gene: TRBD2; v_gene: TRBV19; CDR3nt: TGTGCCAGTGGACATAGCGGGAGGAGCACCGGGGAGCTGTTTTTT; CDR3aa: CASGHSGRSTGELFF
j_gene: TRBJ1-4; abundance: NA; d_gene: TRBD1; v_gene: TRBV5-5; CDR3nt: TGTGCCAGCAGCTTGGGACAGACAGGGTTTGAAAAACTGTTTTTT; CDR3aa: CASSLGQTGFEKLFF
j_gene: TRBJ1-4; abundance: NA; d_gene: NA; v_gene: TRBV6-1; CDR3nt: TGTGCCAGCAGACCGGGACGGTCAAATGAAAAACTGTTTTTT; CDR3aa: CASRPGRSNEKLFF
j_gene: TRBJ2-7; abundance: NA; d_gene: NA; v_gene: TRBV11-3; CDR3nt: TGTGCCACCTCCGAAACGGGAGTGCTCGGCGAGCAGTACTTC; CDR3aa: CATSETGVLGEQYF
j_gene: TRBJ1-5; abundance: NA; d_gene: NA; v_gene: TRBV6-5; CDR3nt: TGTGCCAGCAGGGGTAGGGGGAGAGTCCCCCAGCATTTT; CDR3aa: CASRGRGRVPQHF
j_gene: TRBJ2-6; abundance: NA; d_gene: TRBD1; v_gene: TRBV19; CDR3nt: TGTGCCAGTAGTCCCGGGACAGGACTGCATGTCCTGACTTTC; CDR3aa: CASSPGTGLHVLTF
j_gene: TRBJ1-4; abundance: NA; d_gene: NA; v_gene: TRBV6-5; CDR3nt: TGTGCCGCGTCGCGCACAACTAATGAAAAACTGTTTTTT; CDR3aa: CAASRTTNEKLFF
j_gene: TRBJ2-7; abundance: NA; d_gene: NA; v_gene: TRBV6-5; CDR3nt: TGTGCCAGCACCCGAGACATGGACGAGCAGTACTTC; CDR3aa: CASTRDMDEQYF
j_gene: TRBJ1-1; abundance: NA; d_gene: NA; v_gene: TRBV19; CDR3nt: TGTGCCAGTCGCCTGGAGGGGAGAAACACTGAAGCTTTCTTT; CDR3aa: CASRLEGRNTEAFF
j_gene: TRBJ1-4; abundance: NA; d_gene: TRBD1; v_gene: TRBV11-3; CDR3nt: TGTGCCAGCAGCCCCGACAGGGGACGAGAAAAACTGTTTTTT; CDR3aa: CASSPDRGREKLFF
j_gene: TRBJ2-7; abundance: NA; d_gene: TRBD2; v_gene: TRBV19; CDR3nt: TGTGCCAGTAGTATGAAAGCGGGAGACTCCTACGAGCAGTACTTC; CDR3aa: CASSMKAGDSYEQYF
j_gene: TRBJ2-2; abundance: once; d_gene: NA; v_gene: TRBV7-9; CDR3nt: TGTGCCAGCAGCTTAGGCTCGAACACCGGGGAGCTGTTTTTT; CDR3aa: CASSLGSNTGELFF
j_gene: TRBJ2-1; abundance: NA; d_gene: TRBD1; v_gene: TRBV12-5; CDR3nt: TGTGCTAGTGGTCGAACTCCGGGACAGCGAAATGGTGAGCAGTTCTTC; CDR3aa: CASGRTPGQRNGEQFF
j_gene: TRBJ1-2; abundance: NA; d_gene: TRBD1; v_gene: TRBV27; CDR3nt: TGTGCCAGCAGCTTACAAAACCACCCGGGACAGGGAGGATATGCATATGGCTACACCTTC; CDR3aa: CASSLQNHPGQGGYAYGYTF
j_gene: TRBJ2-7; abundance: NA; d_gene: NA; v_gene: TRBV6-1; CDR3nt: TGTGCCAGCAGTGACATTCATTCCGAGCAGTACTTC; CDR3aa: CASSDIHSEQYF
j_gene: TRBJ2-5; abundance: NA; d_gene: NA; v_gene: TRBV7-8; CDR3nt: TGTGCCAGCAGCTCCAATCCTCTTACTAGTCTACGAGAGACCCAGTACTTC; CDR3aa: CASSSNPLTSLRETQYF
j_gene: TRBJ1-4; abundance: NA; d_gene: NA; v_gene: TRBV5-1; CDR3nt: TGCGCCAGCAGCTTGGGAATCAAGGCAACTAATGAAAAACTGTTTTTT; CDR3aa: CASSLGIKATNEKLFF
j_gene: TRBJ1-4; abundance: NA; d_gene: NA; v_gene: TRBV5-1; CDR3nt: TGCGCCAGCAGCGCGAGGACTACTAATGAAAAACTGTTTTTT; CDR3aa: CASSARTTNEKLFF
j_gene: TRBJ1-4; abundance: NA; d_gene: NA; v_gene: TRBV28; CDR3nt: TGTGCCAGCAGTTTATGGGCTGGTGAAAAACTGTTTTTT; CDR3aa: CASSLWAGEKLFF
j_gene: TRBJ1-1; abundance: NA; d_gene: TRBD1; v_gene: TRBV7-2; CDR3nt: TGTGCCAGCATCCACGACAGGGGCACTGAAGCTTTCTTT; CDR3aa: CASIHDRGTEAFF
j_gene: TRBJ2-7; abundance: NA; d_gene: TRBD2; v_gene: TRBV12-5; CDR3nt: TGTGCTAGTGGTTTGGTACCTAGCGGGAGGGCCTCCTACGAGCAGTACTTC; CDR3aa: CASGLVPSGRASYEQYF
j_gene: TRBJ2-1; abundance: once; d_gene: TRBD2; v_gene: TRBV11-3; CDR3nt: TGTGCCAGCAGCTTAGGGACCGCGGGAGTAAGCAATGAGCAGTTCTTC; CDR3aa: CASSLGTAGVSNEQFF
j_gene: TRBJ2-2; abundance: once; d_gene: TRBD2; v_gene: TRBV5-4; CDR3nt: TGTGCCAGCAGCCCCGGTGGTACTAGCGGGAGAGGTGGGACCGGGGAGCTGTTTTTT; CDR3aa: CASSPGGTSGRGGTGELFF
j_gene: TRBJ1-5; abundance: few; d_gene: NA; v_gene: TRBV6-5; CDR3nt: TGTGCCAGCAGGATAGGCAATCAGCCCCAGCATTTT; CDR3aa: CASRIGNQPQHF
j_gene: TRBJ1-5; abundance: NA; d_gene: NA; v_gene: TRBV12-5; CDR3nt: TGTGCTAGCGGTTTGAGTATAGGGAGCAATCAGCCCCAGCATTTT; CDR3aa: CASGLSIGSNQPQHF
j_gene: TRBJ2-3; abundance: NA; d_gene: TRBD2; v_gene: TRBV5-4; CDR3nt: TGTGCCAGCAGCCGACTCTTGTCTAGCGGGAGTTTGGATACGCAGTATTTT; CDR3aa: CASSRLLSSGSLDTQYF
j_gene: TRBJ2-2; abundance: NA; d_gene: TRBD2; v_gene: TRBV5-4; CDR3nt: TGTGCCAGCAGCTCCCGACTAGCGGGAGGGAACACCGGGGAGCTGTTTTTT; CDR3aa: CASSSRLAGGNTGELFF
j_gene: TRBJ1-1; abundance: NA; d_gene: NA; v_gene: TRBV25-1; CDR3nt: TGTGCCAGCGGGGGGGTGAACACTGAAGCTTTCTTT; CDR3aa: CASGGVNTEAFF
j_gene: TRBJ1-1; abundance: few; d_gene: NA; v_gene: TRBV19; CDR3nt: TGTGCCAGCAAACGGGGGAACACTGAAGCTTTCTTT; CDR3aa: CASKRGNTEAFF